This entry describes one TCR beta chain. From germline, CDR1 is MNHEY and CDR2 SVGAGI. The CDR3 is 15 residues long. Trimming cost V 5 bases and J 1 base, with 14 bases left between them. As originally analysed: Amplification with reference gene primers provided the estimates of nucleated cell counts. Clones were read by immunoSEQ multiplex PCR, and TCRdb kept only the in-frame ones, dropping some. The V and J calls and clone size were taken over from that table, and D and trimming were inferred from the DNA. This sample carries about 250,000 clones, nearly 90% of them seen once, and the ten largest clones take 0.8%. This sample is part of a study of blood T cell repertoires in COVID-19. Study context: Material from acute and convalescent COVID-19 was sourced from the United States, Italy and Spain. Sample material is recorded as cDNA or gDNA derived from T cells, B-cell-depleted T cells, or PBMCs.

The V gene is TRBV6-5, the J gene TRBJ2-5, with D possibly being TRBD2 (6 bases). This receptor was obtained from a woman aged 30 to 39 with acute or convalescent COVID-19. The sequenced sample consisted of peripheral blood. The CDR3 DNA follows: TGTGCCAGCAGTACCACGGCGGGGCTCCAAGAGACCCAGTACTTC. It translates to CASSTTAGLQETQYF.